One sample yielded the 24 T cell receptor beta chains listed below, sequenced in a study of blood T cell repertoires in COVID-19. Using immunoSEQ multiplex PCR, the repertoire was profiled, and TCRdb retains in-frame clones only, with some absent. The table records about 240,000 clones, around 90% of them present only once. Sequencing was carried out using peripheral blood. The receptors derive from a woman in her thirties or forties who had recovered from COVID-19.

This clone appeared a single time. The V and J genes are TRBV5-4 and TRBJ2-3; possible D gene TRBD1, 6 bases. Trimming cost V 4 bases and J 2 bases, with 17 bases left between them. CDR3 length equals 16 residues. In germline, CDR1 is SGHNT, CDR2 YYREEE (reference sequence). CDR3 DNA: TGTGCCAGCAGCCCGGGCGGGCAGGGGAACACAGATACGCAGTATTTT. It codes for CASSPGGQGNTDTQYF.

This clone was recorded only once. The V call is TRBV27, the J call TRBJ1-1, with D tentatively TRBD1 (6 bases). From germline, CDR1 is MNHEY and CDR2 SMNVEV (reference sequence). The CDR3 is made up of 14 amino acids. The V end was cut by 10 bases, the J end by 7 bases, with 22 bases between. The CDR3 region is CATPMGGLRGEAFF. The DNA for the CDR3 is TGTGCCACCCCGATGGGGGGGCTTAGAGGTGAAGCTTTCTTT.

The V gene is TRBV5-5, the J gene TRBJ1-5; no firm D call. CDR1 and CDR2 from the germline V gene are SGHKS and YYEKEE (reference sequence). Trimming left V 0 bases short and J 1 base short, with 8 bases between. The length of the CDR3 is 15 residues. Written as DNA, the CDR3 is TGTGCCAGCAGCTTGGTGGGCCAGAGCAATCAGCCCCAGCATTTT. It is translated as CASSLVGQSNQPQHF.

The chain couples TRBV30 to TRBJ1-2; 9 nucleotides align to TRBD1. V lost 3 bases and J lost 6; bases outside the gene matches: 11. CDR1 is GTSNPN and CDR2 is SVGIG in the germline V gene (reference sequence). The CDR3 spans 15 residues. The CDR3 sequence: CAWRPTRDRVNGYTF. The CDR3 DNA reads TGTGCCTGGAGACCAACCCGGGACAGGGTGAATGGCTACACCTTC.

The CDR3 DNA reads as TGTGCCAGCAGCTTGGCGGGGGCGGGAGGCCCGGGAGCGGCCCAGTACTTC. This gives the protein CASSLAGAGGPGAAQYF. This rearrangement joins TRBV5-6 to TRBJ2-5; 8 bases are a match to TRBD2. This CDR3 contains 17 residues. The germline CDR1 and CDR2 sequences are SGHDT and YYEEEE. J gave up 9 bases and V 0 bases, and 16 bases lay outside the gene matches. Using reference TRBV5-6 and TRBJ2-5 for the parts outside the CDR3, the full variable domain is DAGVTQSPTHLIKTRGQQVTLRCSPKSGHDTVSWYQQALGQGPQFIFQYYEEEERQRGNFPDRFSGHQFPNYSSELNVNALLLGDSALYLCASSLAGAGGPGAAQYFGPGTRLLVL.

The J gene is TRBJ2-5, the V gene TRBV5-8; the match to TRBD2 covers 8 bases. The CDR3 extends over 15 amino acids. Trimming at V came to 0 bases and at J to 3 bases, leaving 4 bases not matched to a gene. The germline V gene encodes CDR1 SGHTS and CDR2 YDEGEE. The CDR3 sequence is CASSLVPAGEETQYF. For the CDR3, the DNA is TGTGCCAGCAGCTTGGTCCCAGCGGGGGAAGAGACCCAGTACTTC. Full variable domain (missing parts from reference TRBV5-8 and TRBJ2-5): EAGVTQSPTHLIKTRGQQATLRCSPISGHTSVYWYQQALGLGLQFLLWYDEGEERNRGNFPPRFSGRQFPNYSSELNVNALELEDSALYLCASSLVPAGEETQYFGPGTRLLVL.

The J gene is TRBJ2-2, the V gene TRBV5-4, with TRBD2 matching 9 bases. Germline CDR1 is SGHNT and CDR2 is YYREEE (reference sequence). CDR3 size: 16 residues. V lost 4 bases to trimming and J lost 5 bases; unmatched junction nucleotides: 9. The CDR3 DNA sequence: TGTGCCAGCAGCCCCTCTAGCGGGGCGCGGACCGGGGAGCTGTTTTTT. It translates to CASSPSSGARTGELFF.

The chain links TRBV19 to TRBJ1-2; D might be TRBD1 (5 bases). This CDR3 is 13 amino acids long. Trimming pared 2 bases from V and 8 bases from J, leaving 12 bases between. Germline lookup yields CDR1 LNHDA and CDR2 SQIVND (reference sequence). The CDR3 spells CASSIQGVGGYTF. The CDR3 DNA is TGTGCCAGTAGTATACAAGGGGTGGGCGGCTACACCTTC.

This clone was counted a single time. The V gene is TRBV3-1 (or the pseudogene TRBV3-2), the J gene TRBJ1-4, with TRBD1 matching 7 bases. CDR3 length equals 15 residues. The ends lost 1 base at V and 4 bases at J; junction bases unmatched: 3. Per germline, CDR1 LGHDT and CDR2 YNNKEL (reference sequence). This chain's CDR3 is CASSQATGSNEKLFF. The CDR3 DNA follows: TGTGCCAGCAGCCAAGCGACAGGGAGTAATGAAAAACTGTTTTTT.

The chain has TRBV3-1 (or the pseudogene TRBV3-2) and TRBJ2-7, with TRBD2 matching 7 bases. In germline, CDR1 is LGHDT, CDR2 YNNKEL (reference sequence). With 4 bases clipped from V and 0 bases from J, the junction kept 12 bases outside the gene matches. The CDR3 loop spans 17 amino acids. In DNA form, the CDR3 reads TGTGCCAGCAGCCGAGCCCTACTAGCGACCAGCTCCTACGAGCAGTACTTC. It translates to CASSRALLATSSYEQYF.

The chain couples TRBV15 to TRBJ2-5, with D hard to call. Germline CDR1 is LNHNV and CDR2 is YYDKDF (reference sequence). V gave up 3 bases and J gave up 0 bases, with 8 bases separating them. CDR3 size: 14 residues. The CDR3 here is CATSSYRDQETQYF. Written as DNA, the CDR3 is TGTGCCACCAGCAGTTACCGGGACCAAGAGACCCAGTACTTC.

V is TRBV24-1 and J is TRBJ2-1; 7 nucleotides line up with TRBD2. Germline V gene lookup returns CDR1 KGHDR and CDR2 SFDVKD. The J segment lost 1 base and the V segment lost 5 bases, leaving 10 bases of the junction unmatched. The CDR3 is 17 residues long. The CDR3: CATSGPGRSGSYNEQFF. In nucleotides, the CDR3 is TGTGCCACCAGTGGGCCCGGGAGGTCAGGGTCCTACAATGAGCAGTTCTTC.

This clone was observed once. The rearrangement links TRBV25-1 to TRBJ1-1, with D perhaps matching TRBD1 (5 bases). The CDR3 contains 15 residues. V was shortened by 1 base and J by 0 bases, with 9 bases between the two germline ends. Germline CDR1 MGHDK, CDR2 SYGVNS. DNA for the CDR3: TGTGCCAGCAGTGAATGGGGGGGAATGAACACTGAAGCTTTCTTT. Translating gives CASSEWGGMNTEAFF.

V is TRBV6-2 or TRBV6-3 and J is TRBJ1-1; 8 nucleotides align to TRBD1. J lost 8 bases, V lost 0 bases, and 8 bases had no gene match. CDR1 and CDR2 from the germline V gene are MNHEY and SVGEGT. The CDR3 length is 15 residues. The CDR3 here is CASSYSRATGAEAFF. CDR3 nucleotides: TGTGCCAGCAGTTACTCGAGGGCGACAGGGGCAGAAGCTTTCTTT.

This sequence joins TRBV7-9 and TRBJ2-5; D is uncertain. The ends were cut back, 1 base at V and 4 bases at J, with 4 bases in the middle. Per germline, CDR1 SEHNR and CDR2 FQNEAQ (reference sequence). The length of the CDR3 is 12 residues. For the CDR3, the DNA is TGTGCCAGCAGCTTAGGTCGAGAGACCCAGTACTTC. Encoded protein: CASSLGRETQYF.

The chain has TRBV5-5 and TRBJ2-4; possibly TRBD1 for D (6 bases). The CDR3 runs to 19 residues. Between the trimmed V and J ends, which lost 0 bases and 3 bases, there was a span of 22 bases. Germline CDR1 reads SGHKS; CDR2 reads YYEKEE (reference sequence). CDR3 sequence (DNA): TGTGCCAGCAGCTTGGCCAAAGGGGGAGTCAACTGGGGCAAAAACATTCAGTACTTC. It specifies CASSLAKGGVNWGKNIQYF.

CDR3 sequence: CASSQFTGKTPNSPLHF. The CDR3 DNA reads TGCGCCAGCAGTCAATTCACGGGAAAGACACCTAATTCACCCCTCCACTTT. The J gene is TRBJ1-6, the V gene TRBV23-1; no reliable D call. TRBV23-1 is marked as an open reading frame, function uncertain. The CDR3 totals 17 residues. The V gene lost 1 base and the J gene lost 6 bases, with 16 bases spanning the gap.

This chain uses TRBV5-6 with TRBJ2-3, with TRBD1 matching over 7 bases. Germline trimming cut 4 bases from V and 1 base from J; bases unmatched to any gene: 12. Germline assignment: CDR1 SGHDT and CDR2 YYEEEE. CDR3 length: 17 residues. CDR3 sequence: CASSRDWRDRGTDTQYF. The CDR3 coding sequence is TGTGCCAGCAGCCGTGATTGGAGAGACAGGGGCACAGATACGCAGTATTTT.

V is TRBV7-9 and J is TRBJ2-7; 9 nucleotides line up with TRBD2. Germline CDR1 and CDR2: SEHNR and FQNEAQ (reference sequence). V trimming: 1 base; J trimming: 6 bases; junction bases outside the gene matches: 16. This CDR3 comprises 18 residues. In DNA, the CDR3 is TGTGCCAGCAGCTTAGGTGGGGGTAGCGGGAGATTCCGTCGCGAGCAGTACTTC. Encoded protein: CASSLGGGSGRFRREQYF.

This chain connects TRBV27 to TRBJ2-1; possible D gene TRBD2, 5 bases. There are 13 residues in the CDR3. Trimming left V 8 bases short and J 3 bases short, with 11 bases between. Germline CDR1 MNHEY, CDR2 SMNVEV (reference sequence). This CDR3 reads CASARAGYNEQFF. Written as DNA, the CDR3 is TGTGCCAGCGCCCGGGCGGGCTACAATGAGCAGTTCTTC.

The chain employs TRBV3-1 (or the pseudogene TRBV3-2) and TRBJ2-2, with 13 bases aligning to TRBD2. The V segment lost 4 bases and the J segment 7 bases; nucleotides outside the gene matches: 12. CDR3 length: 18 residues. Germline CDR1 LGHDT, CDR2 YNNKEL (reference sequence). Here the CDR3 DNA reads TGTGCCAGCAGCCGCCCACTAGCGGGAGGGCCTAGTGGCGGGGAGCTGTTTTTT. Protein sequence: CASSRPLAGGPSGGELFF.

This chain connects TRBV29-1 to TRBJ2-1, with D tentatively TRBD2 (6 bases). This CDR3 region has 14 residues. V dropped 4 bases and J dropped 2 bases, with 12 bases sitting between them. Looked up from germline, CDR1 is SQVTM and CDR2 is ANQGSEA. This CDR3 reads CSVAGGGTYNEQFF. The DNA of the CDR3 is TGCAGCGTTGCGGGCGGAGGGACCTACAATGAGCAGTTCTTC.

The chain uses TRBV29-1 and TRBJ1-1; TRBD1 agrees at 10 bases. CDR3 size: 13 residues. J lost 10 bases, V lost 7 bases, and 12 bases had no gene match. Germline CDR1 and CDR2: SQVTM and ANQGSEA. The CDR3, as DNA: TGCAGCGCCGAAACCGGGACAGGGGCGGGAGCTTTCTTT. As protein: CSAETGTGAGAFF.

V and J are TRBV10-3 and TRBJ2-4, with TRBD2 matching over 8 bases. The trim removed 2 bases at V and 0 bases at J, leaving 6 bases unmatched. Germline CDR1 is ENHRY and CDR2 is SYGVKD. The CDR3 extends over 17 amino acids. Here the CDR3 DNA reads TGTGCCATCAGTGAGACCGGGGGGGGACTAGCCAAAAACATTCAGTACTTC. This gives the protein CAISETGGGLAKNIQYF.